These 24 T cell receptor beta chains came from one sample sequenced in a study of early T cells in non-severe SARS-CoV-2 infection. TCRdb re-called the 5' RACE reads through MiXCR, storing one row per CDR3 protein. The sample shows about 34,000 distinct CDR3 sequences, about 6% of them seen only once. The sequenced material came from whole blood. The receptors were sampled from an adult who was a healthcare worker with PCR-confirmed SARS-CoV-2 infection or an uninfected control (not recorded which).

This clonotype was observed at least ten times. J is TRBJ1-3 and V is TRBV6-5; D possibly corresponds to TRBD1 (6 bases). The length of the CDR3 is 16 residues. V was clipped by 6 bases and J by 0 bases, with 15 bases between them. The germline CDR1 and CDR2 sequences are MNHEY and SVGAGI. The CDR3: CASSTDRRYSGNTIYF. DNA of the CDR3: TGTGCCAGCAGCACGGACAGACGCTACTCTGGAAACACCATATATTTT.

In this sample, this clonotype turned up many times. CDR3 nucleotides: TGTGCCAGCAGTGACCCCCGGCAGGGGAATCAGCCCCAGCATTTT. Translating it yields CASSDPRQGNQPQHF. The chain links TRBV6-1 to TRBJ1-5; perhaps TRBD1 as D (6 bases). Looked up from germline, CDR1 is MNHNS and CDR2 is SASEGT. The CDR3 is made up of 15 amino acids. Trimming left V 3 bases short and J 4 bases short, with 13 bases between.

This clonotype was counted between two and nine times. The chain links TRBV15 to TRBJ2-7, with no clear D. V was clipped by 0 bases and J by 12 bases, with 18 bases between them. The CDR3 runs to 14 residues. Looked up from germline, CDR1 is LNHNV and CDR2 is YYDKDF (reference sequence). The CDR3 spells CATSRDSTASFRYF. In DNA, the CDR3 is TGTGCCACCAGCAGAGACTCTACAGCGTCTTTTCGGTACTTC.

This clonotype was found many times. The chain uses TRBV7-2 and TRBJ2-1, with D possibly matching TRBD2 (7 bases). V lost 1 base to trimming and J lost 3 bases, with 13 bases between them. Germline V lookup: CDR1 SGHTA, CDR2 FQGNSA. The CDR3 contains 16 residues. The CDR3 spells CASSLGSGGVYNEQFF. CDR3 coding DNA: TGTGCCAGCAGCTTAGGATCGGGGGGCGTCTACAATGAGCAGTTCTTC.

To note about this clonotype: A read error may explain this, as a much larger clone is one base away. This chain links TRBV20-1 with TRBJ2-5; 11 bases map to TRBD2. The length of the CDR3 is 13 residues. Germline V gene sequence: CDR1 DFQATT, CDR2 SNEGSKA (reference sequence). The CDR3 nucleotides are TGCAGTGCCTCGACTAGCGGGGAAGAGACCCAGTGCTTC. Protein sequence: CSASTSGEETQCF.

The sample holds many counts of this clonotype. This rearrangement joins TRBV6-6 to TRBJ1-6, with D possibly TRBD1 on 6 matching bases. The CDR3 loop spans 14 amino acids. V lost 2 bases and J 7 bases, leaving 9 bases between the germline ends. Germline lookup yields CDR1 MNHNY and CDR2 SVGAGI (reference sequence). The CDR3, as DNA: TGTGCCAGCAGTTACACAGGGTACAATTCACCCCTCCACTTT. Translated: CASSYTGYNSPLHF.

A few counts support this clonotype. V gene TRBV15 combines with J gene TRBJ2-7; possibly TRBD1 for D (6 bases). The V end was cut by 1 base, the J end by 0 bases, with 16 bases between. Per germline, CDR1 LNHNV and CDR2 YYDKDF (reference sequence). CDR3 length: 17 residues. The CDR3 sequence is CATSRGGLNKFSYEQYF. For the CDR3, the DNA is TGTGCCACCAGCAGAGGGGGGCTGAATAAATTCTCCTACGAGCAGTACTTC.

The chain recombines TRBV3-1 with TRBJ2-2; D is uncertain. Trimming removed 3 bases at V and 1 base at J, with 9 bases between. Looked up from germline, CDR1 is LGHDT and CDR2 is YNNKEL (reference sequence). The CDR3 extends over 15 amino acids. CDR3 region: CASSHGPVNTGELFF. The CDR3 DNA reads TGTGCCAGCAGCCACGGCCCAGTGAACACCGGGGAGCTGTTTTTT.

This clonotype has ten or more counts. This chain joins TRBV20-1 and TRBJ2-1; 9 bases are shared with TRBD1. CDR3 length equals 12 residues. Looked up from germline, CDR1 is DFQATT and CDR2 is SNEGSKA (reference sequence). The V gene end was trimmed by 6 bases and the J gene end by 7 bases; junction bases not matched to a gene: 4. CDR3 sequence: CSASTGGNEQFF. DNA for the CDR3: TGCAGTGCATCGACAGGGGGTAATGAGCAGTTCTTC.

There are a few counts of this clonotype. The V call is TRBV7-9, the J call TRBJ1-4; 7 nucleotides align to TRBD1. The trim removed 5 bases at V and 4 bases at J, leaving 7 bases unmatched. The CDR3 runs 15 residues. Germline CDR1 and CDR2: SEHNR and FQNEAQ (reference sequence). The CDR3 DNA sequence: TGTGCCAGCAGCCCACCCGGGACAGATAATGAAAAACTGTTTTTT. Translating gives CASSPPGTDNEKLFF.

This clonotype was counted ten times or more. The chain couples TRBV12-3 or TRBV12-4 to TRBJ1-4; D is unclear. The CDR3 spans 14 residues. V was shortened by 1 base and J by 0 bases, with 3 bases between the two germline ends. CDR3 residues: CASSLGATNEKLFF. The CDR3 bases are TGTGCCAGCAGTTTAGGGGCAACTAATGAAAAACTGTTTTTT.

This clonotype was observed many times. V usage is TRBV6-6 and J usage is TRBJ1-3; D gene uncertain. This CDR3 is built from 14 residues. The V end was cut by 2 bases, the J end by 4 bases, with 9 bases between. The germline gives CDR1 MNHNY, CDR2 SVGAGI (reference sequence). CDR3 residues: CASSYETEGNTIYF. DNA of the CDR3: TGTGCCAGCAGTTACGAAACAGAGGGAAACACCATATATTTT.

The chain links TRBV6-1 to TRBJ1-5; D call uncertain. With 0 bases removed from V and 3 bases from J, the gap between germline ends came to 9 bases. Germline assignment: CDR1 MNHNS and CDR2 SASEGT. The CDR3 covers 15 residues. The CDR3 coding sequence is TGTGCCAGCAGTGAAGCCTCACGTCTCAATCAGCCCCAGCATTTT. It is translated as CASSEASRLNQPQHF.

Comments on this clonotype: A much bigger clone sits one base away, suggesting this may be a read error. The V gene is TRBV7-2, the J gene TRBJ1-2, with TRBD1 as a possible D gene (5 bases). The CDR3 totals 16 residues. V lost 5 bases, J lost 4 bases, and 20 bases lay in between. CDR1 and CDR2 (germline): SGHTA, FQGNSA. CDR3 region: CASSHETGFRGYGYTF. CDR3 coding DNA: TGTGCCAGCAGCCACGAAACAGGCTTTCGGGGCTATGGCTACACCTTC.

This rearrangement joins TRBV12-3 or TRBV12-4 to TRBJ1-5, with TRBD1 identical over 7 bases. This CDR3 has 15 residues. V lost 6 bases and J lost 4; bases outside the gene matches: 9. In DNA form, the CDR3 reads TGTGCCAGCAGCGCCTCCGGGACAGCTAATCAGCCCCAGCATTTT. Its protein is CASSASGTANQPQHF.

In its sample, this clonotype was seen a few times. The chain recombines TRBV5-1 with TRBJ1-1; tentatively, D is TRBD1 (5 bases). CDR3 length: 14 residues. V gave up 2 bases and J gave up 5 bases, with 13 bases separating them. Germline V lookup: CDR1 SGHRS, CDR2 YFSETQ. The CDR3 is CASSFGSGATEAFF. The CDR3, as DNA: TGCGCCAGCAGCTTCGGGTCCGGGGCGACTGAAGCTTTCTTT.

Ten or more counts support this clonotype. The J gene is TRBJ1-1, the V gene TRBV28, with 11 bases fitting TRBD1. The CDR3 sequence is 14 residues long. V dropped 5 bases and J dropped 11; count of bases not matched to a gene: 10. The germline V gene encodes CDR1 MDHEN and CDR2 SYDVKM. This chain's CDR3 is CASSPPDRGRYAFF. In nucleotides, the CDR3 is TGTGCCAGCAGTCCTCCGGACAGGGGGCGATATGCTTTCTTT.

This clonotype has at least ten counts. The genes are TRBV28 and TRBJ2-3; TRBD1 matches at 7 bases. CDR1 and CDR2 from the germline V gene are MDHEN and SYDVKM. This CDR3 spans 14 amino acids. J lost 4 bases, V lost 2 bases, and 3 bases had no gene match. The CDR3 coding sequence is TGTGCCAGCAGTTTAACAGGGGCCCCAGATACGCAGTATTTT. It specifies CASSLTGAPDTQYF.

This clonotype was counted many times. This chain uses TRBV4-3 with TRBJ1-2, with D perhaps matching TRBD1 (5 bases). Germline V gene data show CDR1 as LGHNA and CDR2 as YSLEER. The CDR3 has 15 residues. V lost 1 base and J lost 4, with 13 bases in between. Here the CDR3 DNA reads TGCGCCAGCAGCCAAGGTGAAGGGGTAGTCTATGGCTACACCTTC. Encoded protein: CASSQGEGVVYGYTF.

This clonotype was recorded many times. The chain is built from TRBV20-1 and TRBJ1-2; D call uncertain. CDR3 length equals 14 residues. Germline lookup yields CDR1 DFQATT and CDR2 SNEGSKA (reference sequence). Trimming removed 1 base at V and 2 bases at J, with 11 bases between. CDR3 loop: CSARGGSLNYGYTF. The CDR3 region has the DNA TGCAGTGCTAGAGGGGGATCCCTCAACTATGGCTACACCTTC.

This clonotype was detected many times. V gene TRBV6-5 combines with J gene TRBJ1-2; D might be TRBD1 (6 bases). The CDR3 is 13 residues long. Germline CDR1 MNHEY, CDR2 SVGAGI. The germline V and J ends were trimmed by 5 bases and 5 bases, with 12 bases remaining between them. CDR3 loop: CASSTGLGYGYTF. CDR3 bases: TGTGCCAGCAGTACAGGGCTGGGATATGGCTACACCTTC.

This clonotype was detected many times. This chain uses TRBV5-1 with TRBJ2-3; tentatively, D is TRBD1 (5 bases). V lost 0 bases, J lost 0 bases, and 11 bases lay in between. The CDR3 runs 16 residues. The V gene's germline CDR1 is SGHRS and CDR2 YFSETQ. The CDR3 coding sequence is TGCGCCAGCAGCTTGGAGGGGCAACCTAGCACAGATACGCAGTATTTT. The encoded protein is CASSLEGQPSTDTQYF.

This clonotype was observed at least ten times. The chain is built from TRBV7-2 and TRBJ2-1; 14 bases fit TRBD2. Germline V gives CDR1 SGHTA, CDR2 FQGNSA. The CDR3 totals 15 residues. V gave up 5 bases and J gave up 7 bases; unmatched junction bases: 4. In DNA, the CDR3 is TGTGCCAGCAGCCAGGGACTAGCGGGGGCAAATGAGCAGTTCTTC. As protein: CASSQGLAGANEQFF. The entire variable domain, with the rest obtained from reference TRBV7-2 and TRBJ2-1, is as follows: GAGVSQSPSNKVTEKGKDVELRCDPISGHTALYWYRQSLGQGLEFLIYFQGNSAPDKSGLPSDRFSAERTGGSVSTLTIQRTQQEDSAVYLCASSQGLAGANEQFFGPGTRLTVL.

DNA for the CDR3: TGTGCCAGCAGCCAGAGTGGGGGGGCGGATGGCTACACCTTC. Protein: CASSQSGGADGYTF. V and J are TRBV6-6 and TRBJ1-2, with a tentative D call TRBD1 (6 bases). Germline assignment: CDR1 MNHNY and CDR2 SVGAGI (reference sequence). Between the trimmed V and J ends, which lost 6 bases and 6 bases, there was a span of 17 bases. This CDR3 is built from 14 residues.